This paragraph covers one TCR beta chain sequence. Its cognate antigen has yet to be identified. One base away there is no much larger clone; base qualities are not given. The immunoSEQ Assay, a bias-controlled multiplex PCR, was used to amplify TCRbeta CDR3 regions from genomic DNA. Concerning the study's data processing: Nucleated cell counts per sample were estimated from amplification of reference gene primers within the assay. To quantify the absolute abundance of each unique TCRbeta CDR3 rearrangement, sequence reads were collapsed and filtered. For each sample, productive Simpson clonality was calculated by taking the square root of Simpson's diversity index across productive rearrangements. TCRdb re-hosts the immuneACCESS table, in-frame sequences only. Its copies lack some clones; in the studies checked, an unresolved V gene accounts for under half of them, and the cause for the rest is not known. The V and J calls and clone size are taken from that table; D and trimming were inferred from the DNA. This sample holds some 85,000 clones; roughly 74% were observed only once. Of the sample, 6.3% is held by the ten largest clones.

The data belong to a study of blood T cell repertoires in COVID-19 (dated by TCRdb to about 2020). About the study as a whole: Collaborator samples came from the United States, Italy and Spain and covered acute and convalescent phases of COVID-19. The prospective study material was composed of cDNA or gDNA derived from T cells, B-cell-depleted T cells, or PBMCs. Where available, HLA class I and class II types were obtained from metadata supplied by the sample provider rather than from assay-based typing. Deeply sampled blood TCRbeta repertoires from subjects exposed to, actively infected with, or recovered from COVID-19 were included in the dataset. The repertoires were released in a freely available public database intended as a resource for research on the immune response to SARS-CoV-2. Nearly every sample came with metadata listing a de-identified subject ID, COVID-19 status, age in years and sex. The samples were drawn from the first 160 participants of the ongoing ImmuneRACE study and from over a thousand subjects provided by 6 global collaborators. Overall study results and their limits: Clinical and demographic metadata were provided uncurated, with the amount varying by source and participant.

The CDR3 runs 11 residues from the cysteine to the phenylalanine. Of the read, only the CDR3 DNA is kept; its 33 bases are in frame from base 1. The germline V gene sets CDR1 to SNHLY and CDR2 to FYNNEI. V and J are truncated by 5 bases and 15 bases respectively, leaving an intervening sequence of 14 bases. One collaborating source in Seattle enrolled patients while the patients were actively infected and followed the patients over time throughout the course of disease. The collaborating institutions used their own protocols to collect whole blood in K2EDTA tubes. For TCRbeta analysis, collaborator samples were shipped as frozen whole blood, as isolated PBMCs, or as DNA extracted from either sample type.

This clonotype was obtained from a man between 65 and 85 years old with COVID-19, enrolled during active disease. The sequenced sample was peripheral blood. The chain uses TRBV2 and TRBJ1-5; confidence is insufficient to name the D gene. The CDR3 protein is CASSSSQLAHF. The DNA sequence is given as TGTGCCAGCAGTTCCTCCCAGTTGGCGCATTTT.